The T cell receptor beta chain described here comes from a study of blood T cell repertoires in COVID-19. In the study overall: Both acute and convalescent COVID-19 samples were obtained from the United States, Italy and Spain.

CDR1 and CDR2 (germline): MNHEY, SVGEGT. V was clipped by 4 bases and J by 2 bases; unmatched bases: 17. This CDR3 spans 20 amino acids. The data were produced by immunoSEQ multiplex PCR, yet TCRdb's version contains in-frame clones alone and is incomplete. Among approximately 150,000 clones listed, approximately 89% were seen once. The TCR originated in a woman in her fifties or sixties with acute or convalescent COVID-19. This chain links TRBV6-2 or TRBV6-3 with TRBJ2-1, with 10 bases lining up with TRBD2. The sequenced sample was peripheral blood. Here the CDR3 reads CASSLLPPGLASPTYNEQFF. As DNA, the CDR3 is TGTGCCAGCAGTTTACTCCCGCCGGGACTAGCGAGCCCCACCTACAATGAGCAGTTCTTC.